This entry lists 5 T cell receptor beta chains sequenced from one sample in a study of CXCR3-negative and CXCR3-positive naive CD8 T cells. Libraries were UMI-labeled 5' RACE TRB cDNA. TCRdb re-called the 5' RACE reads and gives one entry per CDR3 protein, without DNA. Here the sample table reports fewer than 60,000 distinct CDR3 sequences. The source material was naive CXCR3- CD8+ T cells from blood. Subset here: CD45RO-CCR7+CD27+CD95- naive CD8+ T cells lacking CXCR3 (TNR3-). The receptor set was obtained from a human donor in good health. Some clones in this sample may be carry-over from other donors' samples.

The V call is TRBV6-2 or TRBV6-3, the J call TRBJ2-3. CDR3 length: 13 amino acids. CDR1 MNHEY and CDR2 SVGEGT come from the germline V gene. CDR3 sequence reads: CASSYPDTDTQYF.

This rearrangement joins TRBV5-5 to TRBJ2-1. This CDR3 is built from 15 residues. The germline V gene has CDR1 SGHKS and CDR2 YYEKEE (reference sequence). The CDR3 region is CASSFLGSSYNEQFF.

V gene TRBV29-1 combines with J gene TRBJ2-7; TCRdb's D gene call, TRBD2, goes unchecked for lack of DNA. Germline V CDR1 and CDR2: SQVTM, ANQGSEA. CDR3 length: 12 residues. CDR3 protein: CSVQTSGYEQYF.

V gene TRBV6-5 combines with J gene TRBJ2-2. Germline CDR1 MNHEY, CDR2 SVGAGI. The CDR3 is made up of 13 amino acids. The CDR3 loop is CASSYGAAGELFF.

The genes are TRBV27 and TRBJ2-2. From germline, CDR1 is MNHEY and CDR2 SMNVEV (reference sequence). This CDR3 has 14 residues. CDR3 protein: CASSFESATGELFF.